Many counts were recorded for the clone carrying this T cell receptor beta chain. The trim removed 1 base at V and 4 bases at J, leaving 11 bases unmatched. The CDR3 contains 16 residues. CDR1 is DFQATT and CDR2 is SNEGSKA in the germline V gene (reference sequence). The sample belongs to a study of neurological immune-mediated disorders. As healthy controls, volunteers from a blood bank in Maryland, USA, were used. One entry per CDR3 protein, called by TCRdb with MiXCR from the 5' RACE reads. This sample yields about 84,000 distinct CDR3 sequences, of which around 10% are seen a single time; 1.8% belongs to the top ten.

The J gene is TRBJ2-7, the V gene TRBV20-1, with 9 nucleotides matching TRBD1. Sequences were obtained from PBMCs. The source is a middle-aged man in good health. This CDR3 is CSARAPGGTGIYEQYF. The CDR3 DNA sequence: TGCAGTGCTAGAGCCCCCGGCGGGACAGGGATATACGAGCAGTACTTC.